Presented here are 3 T cell receptor beta chains from one specimen sequenced in a study of cytomegalovirus exposure and HLA in healthy donors (dated by TCRdb to 2016 to 2017). Libraries were built with the immunoSEQ multiplex PCR assay. The multiplex PCR relied on a mix of 60 forward primers for TCR Vbeta segments and 13 reverse primers for TCR Jbeta segments. The clones in this table, taken by TCRdb from immuneACCESS, are in-frame only. Not every clone is retained; where verified, under half of the shortfall comes from an unresolved V gene, and the cause of the rest is unknown. The sample profile shows more than 140,000 clones; 77% of them were found once. The ten largest clones represent 1.5% to 2% of the sample. The specimen was PBMCs. The source of these receptors is a female donor in good health and CMV-seronegative.

This clone ranks as medium-sized. This CDR3 reads CASTGQGGTEAFF. In nucleotides, the CDR3 is TGTGCCAGTACTGGACAGGGCGGCACTGAAGCTTTCTTT. The chain links TRBV5-6 to TRBJ1-1, with 8 bases that match TRBD1. Unmatched junction bases numbered 7, after V lost 8 bases and J lost 4 bases. The CDR3 extends over 13 amino acids. Germline V gives CDR1 SGHDT, CDR2 YYEEEE.

This clone was counted many times. The rearrangement joins TRBV6-1 to TRBJ1-3, with D tentatively TRBD1 (6 bases). CDR1 and CDR2 from the germline V gene are MNHNS and SASEGT. V was shortened by 4 bases and J by 0 bases, with 13 bases between the two germline ends. The CDR3 is made up of 16 amino acids. Here the CDR3 DNA reads TGTGCCAGCAGTGCCGTTTACAGGGCCTCTGGAAACACCATATATTTT. Its translation is CASSAVYRASGNTIYF.

The sample holds a few counts of this clone. This rearrangement joins TRBV5-4 to TRBJ1-1; perhaps TRBD1 as D (5 bases). CDR3 length: 15 amino acids. The V gene lost 4 bases and the J gene lost 1 base, with 14 bases spanning the gap. CDR1 and CDR2 (germline): SGHNT, YYREEE (reference sequence). The CDR3 DNA reads TGTGCCAGCAGCAGGCTGACAGAGAAGAACACTGAAGCTTTCTTT. Its protein is CASSRLTEKNTEAFF.